A selection of T cell receptor beta chains follows, all from one sample in a study of OX40 agonist ivuxolimab in advanced cancers. Assay: immunoSEQ multiplex PCR; the TCRdb copy retains only in-frame clones and omits some. The sample carries about 55,000 clones, roughly 87% recorded once. The sample in question was CD4+ or CD8+ T cells sorted from blood, obtained in a trial of the OX40 agonist ivuxolimab. These receptor sequences come from an adult with an advanced solid tumor such as melanoma, head and neck, liver or kidney cancer. Both conserved end residues are part of each CDR3. Each record gives: CDR3 length, J gene, clone size, V gene, CDR3 protein. Where a row states a size, it is once, few, many or the class of an expanded clone; other rows omit it.

12,TRBJ1-1,.,TRBV19,CASSIGTFEAFF
11,TRBJ2-1,.,TRBV6-1,CASSQNNEQFF
16,TRBJ1-2,.,TRBV4-3,CASSQEGLDRSYGYTF
13,TRBJ2-1,.,TRBV6-1,CASSEGKGREQFF
15,TRBJ2-5,.,TRBV27,CASNEDGGSGETQYF
13,TRBJ1-5,few,TRBV30,CAWSLDGKESQHF
18,TRBJ2-2,.,TRBV9,CASSSRQVWNSNTGELFF
16,TRBJ1-1,.,TRBV7-9,CASSPLWDRENTEAFF
16,TRBJ1-1,.,TRBV4-1,CASSVSGTPGTTEAFF
19,TRBJ2-1,.,TRBV11-2,CASSQFLPPASGGYNEQFF
15,TRBJ1-3,.,TRBV21-1,CASSTNGDSGNTIYF
13,TRBJ2-2,.,TRBV28,CASRGTSGGELFF
15,TRBJ2-3,.,TRBV7-3,CASSPGLAGRDTQYF
16,TRBJ1-6,.,TRBV27,CASRPNTGSYNSPLHF
14,TRBJ2-7,.,TRBV4-2,CASSPSFSGYEQYF
16,TRBJ1-2,few,TRBV4-3,CASSLSHRALNYGYTF